These 5 T cell receptor beta chains were all obtained from the same sample, sequenced in a study of PD-1 blockade in classical Hodgkin lymphoma. Repertoires were generated with immunoSEQ multiplex PCR, while TCRdb's copy carries only in-frame clones and drops some. The table has fewer than 15,000 clones, roughly 69% seen once; the top ten hold about 10%. All trial patients relapsed after autologous stem cell transplantation. The input for sequencing was peripheral blood mononuclear cells (PBMCs), taken at baseline. Receptors were obtained from a human donor with classical Hodgkin lymphoma.

The CDR3 region has the DNA TGTGCCAGCAACCGGGGGAGGACTAACTATGGCTACACCTTC. This translates into CASNRGRTNYGYTF. The chain combines TRBV6-5 with TRBJ1-2, with D tentatively TRBD1 (5 bases). The V gene lost 7 bases and the J gene lost 0 bases, with 12 bases spanning the gap. There are 14 residues in the CDR3. Germline lookup yields CDR1 MNHEY and CDR2 SVGAGI.

This chain's CDR3 is CASSAGQGISLLEQYF. For the CDR3, the DNA is TGTGCCAGCAGCGCCGGACAGGGGATTTCTCTCCTCGAGCAGTACTTC. The chain joins TRBV5-6 to TRBJ2-7; 9 bases line up with TRBD1. The CDR3 length is 16 residues. The germline V gene has CDR1 SGHDT and CDR2 YYEEEE. J lost 6 bases, V lost 4 bases, and 14 bases had no gene match.

The chain recombines TRBV6-6 with TRBJ2-3; 8 nucleotides line up with TRBD2. This CDR3 region has 16 residues. Germline trimming cut 3 bases from V and 4 bases from J; bases unmatched to any gene: 9. Germline V CDR1 and CDR2: MNHNY, SVGAGI (reference sequence). This CDR3 is CASSYEGGRFSDTQYF. The DNA of the CDR3 is TGTGCCAGCAGTTATGAAGGCGGGAGGTTCTCAGATACGCAGTATTTT.

The V call is TRBV19, the J call TRBJ2-7; D possibly corresponds to TRBD2 (6 bases). Germline V gene data show CDR1 as LNHDA and CDR2 as SQIVND (reference sequence). Trimming took off 5 bases at V and 3 bases at J, with 14 bases between the two ends. This CDR3 comprises 14 residues. CDR3 in amino acids: CASSVGGWDYEQYF. Here the CDR3 DNA reads TGTGCCAGTAGTGTGGGGGGTTGGGACTACGAGCAGTACTTC.

This rearrangement joins TRBV15 to TRBJ1-6; tentative D call: TRBD1 (6 bases). Germline CDR1 LNHNV, CDR2 YYDKDF (reference sequence). With 0 bases removed from V and 10 bases from J, the gap between germline ends came to 10 bases. CDR3 size: 14 residues. The CDR3 coding sequence is TGTGCCACCAGCAGAGATCGTGGGGGCTCACCCCTCCACTTT. Translation gives CATSRDRGGSPLHF.